These 8 T cell receptor beta chains were all obtained from the same sample, sequenced in a study of shared clonotypes between healthy human individuals. Profiled with immunoSEQ multiplex PCR; TCRdb holds only in-frame clones, not every one. Of 2 million to 2.5 million clones in the sample, less than 95% were seen once. The sequenced sample was naive CD4+ T cells from PBMCs. This sample's subset: CD45RA+ positively selected. Source of these receptors: a young man in good health. Some clones in this sample may be carry-over from other donors' samples.

The chain joins TRBV6-1 to TRBJ1-1; 7 bases are shared with TRBD1. V dropped 4 bases and J dropped 5; count of bases not matched to a gene: 7. CDR3 length equals 14 residues. From germline, CDR1 is MNHNS and CDR2 SASEGT. The CDR3 loop reads CASSVRGGETEAFF. The CDR3 bases are TGTGCCAGCAGTGTCCGAGGGGGCGAGACTGAAGCTTTCTTT.

The chain uses TRBV4-2 and TRBJ2-2; possibly TRBD2 for D (6 bases). V was trimmed by 0 bases and J by 4 bases, leaving 9 bases between them. Germline V lookup: CDR1 LGHNA, CDR2 YNFKEQ. CDR3 length equals 15 residues. The CDR3 DNA is TGTGCCAGCAGCCAAGAGGGGACTCCCACCGGGGAGCTGTTTTTT. Its protein is CASSQEGTPTGELFF.

V gene TRBV5-1 combines with J gene TRBJ1-1, with D perhaps TRBD1 (5 bases). Germline lookup yields CDR1 SGHRS and CDR2 YFSETQ. This CDR3 has 14 residues. Trimming removed 4 bases from V and 1 base from J, with 11 bases in between. The CDR3 loop reads CASSQSTGNTEAFF. The CDR3 DNA reads as TGCGCCAGCAGCCAGTCTACAGGGAACACTGAAGCTTTCTTT.

A remark on this clone: The same CDR3 is also encoded by other DNA sequences in this sample. The genes are TRBV18 and TRBJ2-3; D is ambiguous. The CDR3 has 12 residues. The germline V and J ends were trimmed by 2 bases and 4 bases, with 4 bases remaining between them. CDR1 and CDR2 (germline): KGHSH, LQKENI. The CDR3 spells CASSPSADTQYF. CDR3 coding DNA: TGTGCCAGCTCACCATCCGCAGATACGCAGTATTTT.

Remarks on this clone: Other DNA sequences in this sample translate to the same CDR3. The CDR3 spells CASSFRGNQPQHF. The DNA of the CDR3 is TGTGCCAGCAGCTTTCGGGGGAATCAGCCCCAGCATTTT. V gene TRBV7-2 combines with J gene TRBJ1-5, with a weak D call TRBD1 (5 bases). V lost 3 bases to trimming and J lost 4 bases, with 7 bases between them. This CDR3 is 13 amino acids long. CDR1 and CDR2 from the germline V gene are SGHTA and FQGNSA.

V and J are TRBV7-4 and TRBJ1-5; D remains unclear. Germline CDR1 and CDR2: SGHVT and SQSDAQ. V dropped 10 bases and J dropped 0 bases, with 22 bases sitting between them. The CDR3 loop spans 17 amino acids. This chain's CDR3 is CATNRSSRVTSNQPQHF. Written as DNA, the CDR3 is TGTGCCACCAACCGGAGCTCTAGGGTGACTAGCAATCAGCCCCAGCATTTT.

The chain is built from TRBV28 and TRBJ2-3; tentative D call: TRBD2 (6 bases). Trimming pared 5 bases from V and 6 bases from J, leaving 30 bases between. Germline CDR1 and CDR2: MDHEN and SYDVKM. The CDR3 consists of 19 residues. The CDR3 spells CASSPVGSGEVRSTDTQYF. The CDR3 region has the DNA TGTGCCAGCAGTCCTGTTGGGTCGGGAGAGGTGAGATCAACTGATACGCAGTATTTT. The full variable domain, its missing parts supplied by reference TRBV28 and TRBJ2-3, is DVKVTQSSRYLVKRTGEKVFLECVQDMDHENMFWYRQDPGLGLRLIYFSYDVKMKEKGDIPEGYSVSREKKERFSLILESASTNQTSMYLCASSPVGSGEVRSTDTQYFGPGTRLTVL.

J is TRBJ1-1 and V is TRBV27; TRBD1 aligns across 12 bases. Trimming cost V 6 bases and J 4 bases; bases outside gene matches: 15. Germline loops: CDR1 MNHEY, CDR2 SMNVEV (reference sequence). CDR3 length equals 18 residues. The CDR3 reads CASRNLGGGQGASTEAFF. CDR3 in DNA: TGTGCCAGCAGGAACCTCGGGGGGGGACAGGGGGCCAGCACTGAAGCTTTCTTT.